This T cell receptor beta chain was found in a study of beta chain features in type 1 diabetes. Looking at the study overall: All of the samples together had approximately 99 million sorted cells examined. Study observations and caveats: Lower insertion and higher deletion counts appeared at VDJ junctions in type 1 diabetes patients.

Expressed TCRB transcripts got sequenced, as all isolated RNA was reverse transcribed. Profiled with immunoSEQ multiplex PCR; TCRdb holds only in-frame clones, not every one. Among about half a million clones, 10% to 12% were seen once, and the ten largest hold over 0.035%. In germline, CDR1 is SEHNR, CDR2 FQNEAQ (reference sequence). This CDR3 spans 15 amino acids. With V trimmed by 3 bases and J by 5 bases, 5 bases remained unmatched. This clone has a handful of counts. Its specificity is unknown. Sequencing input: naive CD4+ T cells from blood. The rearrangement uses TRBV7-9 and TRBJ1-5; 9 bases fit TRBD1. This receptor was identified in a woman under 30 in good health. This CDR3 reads CASSLTGGYDQPQHF. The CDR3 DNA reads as TGTGCCAGCAGCTTGACAGGGGGTTACGATCAGCCCCAGCATTTT.